The TCR beta chain under discussion was sequenced for a study of tumour-infiltrating T cells in Burkitt lymphoma. Whole-study context: Productive clonality predicted overall and progression-free survival.

V was clipped by 8 bases and J by 1 base, with 11 bases between them. The CDR3 sequence is 13 residues long. Germline V gene sequence: CDR1 ENHRY, CDR2 SYGVKD. General observations from the study: Several public clonotypes recurred in numerous Burkitt lymphoma patients.

Regarding this clone: Its antigen remains unidentified.

Profiling relied on immunoSEQ multiplex PCR, and the TCRdb table lists in-frame clones only, not all of them. This table has about 2,400 clones, under 30% appearing once. This rearrangement joins TRBV10-3 to TRBJ1-1; D not certain. This sequence originates from a human donor with relapsed Burkitt lymphoma. Some clones in this sample may be carry-over from other donors' samples. The specimen sequenced was tumor tissue from a relapse. CDR3 in amino acids: CAIGPVWNTEAFF. The CDR3, as DNA: TGTGCCATCGGGCCGGTGTGGAACACTGAAGCTTTCTTT.